The clone carrying this T cell receptor (beta chain) was seen only a few times. These data are taken from a study of blood T cell repertoires in COVID-19. Study information: The origin of the acute and convalescent COVID-19 samples was the United States, Italy and Spain.

Enrollment of patients from Seattle took place during active infection, with longitudinal follow-up. As handled by the study authors: Reference gene primers were amplified, and this amplification served to estimate nucleated cell counts. Only in-frame clones appear in the TCRdb table, and some are missing; sequencing was by immunoSEQ multiplex PCR. The V and J calls and clone size were taken over from that table, and D and trimming were inferred from the DNA. The sample yields 130,000 to 150,000 clones, 80% to 90% seen once. CDR3 length: 15 residues. The V and J ends lost 3 bases and 0 bases respectively, with 8 bases between them. CDR1 is SEHNR, CDR2 FQNEAQ, per germline (reference sequence).

The chain uses TRBV7-9 and TRBJ2-2; D perhaps matches TRBD1 (5 bases). The sequenced sample consisted of peripheral blood. The TCR was taken from a woman aged 55-69 years with COVID-19, enrolled during active disease. The CDR3 sequence: CASSFSGSNTGELFF. The DNA for the CDR3 is TGTGCCAGCAGCTTCTCAGGGTCGAACACCGGGGAGCTGTTTTTT. Full variable domain (rest looked up from reference TRBV7-9 and TRBJ2-2): DTGVSQNPRHKITKRGQNVTFRCDPISEHNRLYWYRQTLGQGPEFLTYFQNEAQLEKSRLLSDRFSAERPKGSFSTLEIQRTEQGDSAMYLCASSFSGSNTGELFFGEGSRLTVL.